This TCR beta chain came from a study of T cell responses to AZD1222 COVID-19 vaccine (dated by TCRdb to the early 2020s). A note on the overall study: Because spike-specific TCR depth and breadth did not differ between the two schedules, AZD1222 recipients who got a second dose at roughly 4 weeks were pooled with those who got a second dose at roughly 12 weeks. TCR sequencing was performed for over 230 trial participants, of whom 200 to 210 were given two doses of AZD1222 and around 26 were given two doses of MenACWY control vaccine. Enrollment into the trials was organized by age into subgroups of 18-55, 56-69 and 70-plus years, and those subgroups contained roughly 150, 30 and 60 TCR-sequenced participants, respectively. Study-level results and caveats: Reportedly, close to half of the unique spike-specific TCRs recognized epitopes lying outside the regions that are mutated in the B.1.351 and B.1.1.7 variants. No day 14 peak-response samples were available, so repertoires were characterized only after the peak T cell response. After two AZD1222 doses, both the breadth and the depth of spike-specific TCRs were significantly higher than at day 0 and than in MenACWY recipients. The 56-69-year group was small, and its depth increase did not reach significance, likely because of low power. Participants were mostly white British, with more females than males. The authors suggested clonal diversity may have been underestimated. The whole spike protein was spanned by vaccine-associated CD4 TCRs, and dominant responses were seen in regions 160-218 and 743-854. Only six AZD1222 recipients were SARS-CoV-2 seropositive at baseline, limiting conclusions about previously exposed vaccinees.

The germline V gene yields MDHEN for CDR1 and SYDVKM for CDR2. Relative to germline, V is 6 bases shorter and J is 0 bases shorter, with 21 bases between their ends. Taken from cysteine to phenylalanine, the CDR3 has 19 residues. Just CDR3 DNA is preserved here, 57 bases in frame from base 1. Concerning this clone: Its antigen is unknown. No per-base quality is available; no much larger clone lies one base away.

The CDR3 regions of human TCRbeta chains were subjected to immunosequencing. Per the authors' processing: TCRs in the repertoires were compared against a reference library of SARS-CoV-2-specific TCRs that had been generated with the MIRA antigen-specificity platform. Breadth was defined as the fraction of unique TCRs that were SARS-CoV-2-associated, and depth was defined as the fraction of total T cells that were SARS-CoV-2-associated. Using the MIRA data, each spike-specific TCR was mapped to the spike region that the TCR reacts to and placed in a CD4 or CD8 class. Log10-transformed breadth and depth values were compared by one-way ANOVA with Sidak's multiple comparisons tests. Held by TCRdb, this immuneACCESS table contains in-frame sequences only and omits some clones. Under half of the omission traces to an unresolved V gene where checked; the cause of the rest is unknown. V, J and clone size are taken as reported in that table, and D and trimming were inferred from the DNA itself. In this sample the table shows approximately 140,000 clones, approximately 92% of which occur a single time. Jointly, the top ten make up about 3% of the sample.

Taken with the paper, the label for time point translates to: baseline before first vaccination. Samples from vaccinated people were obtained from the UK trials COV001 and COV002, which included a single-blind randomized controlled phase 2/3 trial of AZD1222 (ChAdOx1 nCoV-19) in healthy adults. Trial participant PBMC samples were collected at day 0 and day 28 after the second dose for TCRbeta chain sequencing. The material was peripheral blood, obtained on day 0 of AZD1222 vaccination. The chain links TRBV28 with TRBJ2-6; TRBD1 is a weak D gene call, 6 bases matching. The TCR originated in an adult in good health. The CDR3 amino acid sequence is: CASSPPRQGIRSGANVLTF. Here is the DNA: TGTGCCAGCAGCCCCCCTAGGCAGGGGATCCGCTCTGGGGCCAACGTCCTGACTTTC.